The TCR beta chain under discussion was sequenced for a study of CXCR3-negative and CXCR3-positive naive CD8 T cells. As for the study in general: Sequencing gave some 140 million TRB reads overall, about 1.5 +/- 0.3 million per library.

CDR1 is DFQATT and CDR2 is SNEGSKA in the germline V gene (reference sequence). This CDR3 contains 12 residues. Note on this clonotype: Its specificity is unknown.

Naive CD8+ T cells had a CD45RO-CCR7+CD27+CD95- phenotype. Findings and caveats of the study: Diversity proved comparably high across both naive subsets and much lower in memory CD8+ cells. CXCR3-negative naive cells had less hydrophobic TRB CDR3s than did CXCR3-positive naive cells.

The study made its TRB cDNA libraries by 5' RACE, adding UMI labels. From the 5' RACE reads, TCRdb lists one entry per CDR3 protein and no DNA. This repertoire includes tens of thousands of distinct CDR3 sequences. The sequence derives from a human donor in good health. Some clones in this sample may be carry-over from other donors' samples. The chain links TRBV20-1 to TRBJ2-7. Sequencing used naive CXCR3+ CD8+ T cells from blood. This sample's subset: CD45RO-CCR7+CD27+CD95- naive CD8+ T cells expressing CXCR3 (TNR3+). The chain's CDR3 is CSARGLSYEQYF.